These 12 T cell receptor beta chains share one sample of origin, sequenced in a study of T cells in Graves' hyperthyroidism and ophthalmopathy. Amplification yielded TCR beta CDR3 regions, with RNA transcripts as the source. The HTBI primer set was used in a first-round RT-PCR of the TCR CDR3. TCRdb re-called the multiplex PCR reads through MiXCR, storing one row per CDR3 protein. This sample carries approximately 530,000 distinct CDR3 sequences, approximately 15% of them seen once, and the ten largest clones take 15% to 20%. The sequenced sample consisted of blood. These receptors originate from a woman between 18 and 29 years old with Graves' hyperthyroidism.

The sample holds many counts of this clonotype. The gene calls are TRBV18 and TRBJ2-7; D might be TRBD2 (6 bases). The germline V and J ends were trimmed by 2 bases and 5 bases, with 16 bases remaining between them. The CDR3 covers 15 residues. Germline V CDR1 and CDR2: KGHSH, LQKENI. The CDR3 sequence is CASSPGAGGTNEQYF. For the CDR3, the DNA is TGTGCCAGCTCACCAGGTGCCGGCGGGACGAACGAGCAGTACTTC.

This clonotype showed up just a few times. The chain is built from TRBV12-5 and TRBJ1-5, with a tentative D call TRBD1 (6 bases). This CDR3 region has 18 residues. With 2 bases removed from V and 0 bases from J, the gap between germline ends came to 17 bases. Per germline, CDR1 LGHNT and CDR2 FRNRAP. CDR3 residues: CASGLLVGHVYSNQPQHF. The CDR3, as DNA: TGTGCTAGTGGTTTGCTGGTGGGACACGTATATAGCAATCAGCCCCAGCATTTT. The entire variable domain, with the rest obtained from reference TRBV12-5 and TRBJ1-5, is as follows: DARVTQTPRHKVTEMGQEVTMRCQPILGHNTVFWYRQTMMQGLELLAYFRNRAPLDDSGMPKDRFSAEMPDATLATLKIQPSEPRDSAVYFCASGLLVGHVYSNQPQHFGDGTRLSIL.

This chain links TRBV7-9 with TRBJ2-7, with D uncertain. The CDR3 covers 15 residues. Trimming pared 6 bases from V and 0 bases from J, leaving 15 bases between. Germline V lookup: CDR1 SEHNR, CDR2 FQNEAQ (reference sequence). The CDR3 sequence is CASSFLVSSSYEQYF. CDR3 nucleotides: TGTGCCAGCAGTTTCCTAGTCTCAAGCTCCTACGAGCAGTACTTC.

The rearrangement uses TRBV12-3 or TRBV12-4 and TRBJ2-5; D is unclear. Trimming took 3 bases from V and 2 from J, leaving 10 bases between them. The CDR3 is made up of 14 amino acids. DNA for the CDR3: TGTGCCAGCAGTTTTGGGGTTTCGCAAGAGACCCAGTACTTC. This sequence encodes CASSFGVSQETQYF.

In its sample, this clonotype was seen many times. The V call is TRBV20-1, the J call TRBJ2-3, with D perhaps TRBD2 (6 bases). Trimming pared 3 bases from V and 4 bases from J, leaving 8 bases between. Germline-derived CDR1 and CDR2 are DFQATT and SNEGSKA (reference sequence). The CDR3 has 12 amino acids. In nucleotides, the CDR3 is TGCAGTGCTAGTCCTAGCGCAGATACGCAGTATTTT. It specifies CSASPSADTQYF.

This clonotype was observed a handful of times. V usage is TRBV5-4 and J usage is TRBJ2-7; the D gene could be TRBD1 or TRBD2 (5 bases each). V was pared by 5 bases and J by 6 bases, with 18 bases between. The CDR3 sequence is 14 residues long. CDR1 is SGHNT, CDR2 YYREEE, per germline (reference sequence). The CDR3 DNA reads TGTGCCAGCAGGCCCGGGGCAGGGACGGGCGAGCAGTACTTC. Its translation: CASRPGAGTGEQYF.

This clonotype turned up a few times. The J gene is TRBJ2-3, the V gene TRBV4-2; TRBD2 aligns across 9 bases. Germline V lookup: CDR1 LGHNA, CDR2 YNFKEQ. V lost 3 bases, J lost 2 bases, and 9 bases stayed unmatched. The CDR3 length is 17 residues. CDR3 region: CASSQDGAGGTTDTQYF. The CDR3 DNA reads TGTGCCAGCAGCCAGGACGGAGCGGGAGGAACCACAGATACGCAGTATTTT.

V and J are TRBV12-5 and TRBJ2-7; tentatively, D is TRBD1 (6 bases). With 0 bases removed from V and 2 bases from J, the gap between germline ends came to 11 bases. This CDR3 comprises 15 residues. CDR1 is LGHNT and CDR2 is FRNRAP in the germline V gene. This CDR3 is CASGLVRGNPYEQYF. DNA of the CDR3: TGTGCTAGTGGTTTGGTAAGGGGGAATCCCTACGAGCAGTACTTC. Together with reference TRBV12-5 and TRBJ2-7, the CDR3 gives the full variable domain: DARVTQTPRHKVTEMGQEVTMRCQPILGHNTVFWYRQTMMQGLELLAYFRNRAPLDDSGMPKDRFSAEMPDATLATLKIQPSEPRDSAVYFCASGLVRGNPYEQYFGPGTRLTVT.

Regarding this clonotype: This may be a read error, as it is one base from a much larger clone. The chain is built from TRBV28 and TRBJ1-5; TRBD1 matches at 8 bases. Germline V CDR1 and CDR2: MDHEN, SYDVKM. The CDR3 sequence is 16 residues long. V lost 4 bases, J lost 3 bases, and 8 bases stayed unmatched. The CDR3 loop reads CASSSSRTGYNQPQHF. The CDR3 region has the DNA TGTGCCAGCAGTTCCAGCCGGACAGGGTACAATCAGCCCCAGCATTTT.

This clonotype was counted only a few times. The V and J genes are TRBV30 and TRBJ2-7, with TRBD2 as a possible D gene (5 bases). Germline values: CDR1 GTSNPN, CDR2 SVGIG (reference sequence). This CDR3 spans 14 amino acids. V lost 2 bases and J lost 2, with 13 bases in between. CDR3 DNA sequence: TGTGCCTGGAGTCCCGGGGTTGGGGCCTACGAGCAGTACTTC. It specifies CAWSPGVGAYEQYF.

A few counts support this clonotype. Here the CDR3 DNA reads TGTGCCAGCAGCTCGATCAACAGGGGTAACTATGGCTACACCTTC. Protein sequence: CASSSINRGNYGYTF. The rearrangement links TRBV7-2 to TRBJ1-2; 7 bases line up with TRBD1. Germline CDR1 is SGHTA and CDR2 is FQGNSA. This CDR3 has 15 residues. The V and J ends lost 4 bases and 1 base, in that order; junction bases with no gene match: 6.

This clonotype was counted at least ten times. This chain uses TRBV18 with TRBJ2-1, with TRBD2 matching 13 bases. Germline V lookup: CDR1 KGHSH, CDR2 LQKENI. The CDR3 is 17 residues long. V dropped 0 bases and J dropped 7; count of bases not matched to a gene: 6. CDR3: CASSPPGRLAGGNEQFF. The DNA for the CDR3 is TGTGCCAGCTCACCACCGGGGCGACTAGCGGGGGGTAATGAGCAGTTCTTC. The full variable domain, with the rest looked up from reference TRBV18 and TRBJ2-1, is NAGVMQNPRHLVRRRGQEARLRCSPMKGHSHVYWYRQLPEEGLKFMVYLQKENIIDESGMPKERFSAEFPKEGPSILRIQQVVRGDSAAYFCASSPPGRLAGGNEQFFGPGTRLTVL.